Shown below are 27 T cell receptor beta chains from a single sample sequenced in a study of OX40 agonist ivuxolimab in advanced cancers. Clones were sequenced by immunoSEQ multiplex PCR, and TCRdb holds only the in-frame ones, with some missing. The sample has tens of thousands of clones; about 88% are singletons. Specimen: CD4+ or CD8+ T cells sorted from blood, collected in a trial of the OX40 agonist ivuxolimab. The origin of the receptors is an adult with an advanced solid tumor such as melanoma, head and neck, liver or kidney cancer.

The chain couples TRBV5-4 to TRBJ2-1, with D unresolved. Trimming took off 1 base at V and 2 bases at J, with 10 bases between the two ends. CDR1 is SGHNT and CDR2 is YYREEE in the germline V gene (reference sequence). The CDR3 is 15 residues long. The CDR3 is CASSLNMAPYNEQFF. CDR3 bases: TGTGCCAGCAGCTTGAATATGGCACCCTACAATGAGCAGTTCTTC.

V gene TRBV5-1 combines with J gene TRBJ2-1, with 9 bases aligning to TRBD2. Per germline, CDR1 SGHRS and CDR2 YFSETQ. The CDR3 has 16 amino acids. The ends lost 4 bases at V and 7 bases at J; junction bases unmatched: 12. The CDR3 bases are TGCGCCAGCAGCCCCCAGCTAGCGGGGAGCTCAAATGAGCAGTTCTTC. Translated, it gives CASSPQLAGSSNEQFF. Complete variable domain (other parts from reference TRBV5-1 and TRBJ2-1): KAGVTQTPRYLIKTRGQQVTLSCSPISGHRSVSWYQQTPGQGLQFLFEYFSETQRNKGNFPGRFSGRQFSNSRSEMNVSTLELGDSALYLCASSPQLAGSSNEQFFGPGTRLTVL.

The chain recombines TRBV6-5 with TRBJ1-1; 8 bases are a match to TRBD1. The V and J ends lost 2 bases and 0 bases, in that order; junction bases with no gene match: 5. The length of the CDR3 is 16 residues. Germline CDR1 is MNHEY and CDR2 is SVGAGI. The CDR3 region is CASSYPRDRMNTEAFF. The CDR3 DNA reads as TGTGCCAGCAGTTACCCGAGGGACAGGATGAACACTGAAGCTTTCTTT.

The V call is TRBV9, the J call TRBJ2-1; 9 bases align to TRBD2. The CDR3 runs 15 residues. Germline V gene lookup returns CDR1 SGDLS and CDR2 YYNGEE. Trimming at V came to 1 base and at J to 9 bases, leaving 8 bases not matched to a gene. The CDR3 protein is CASSVMSASGVEQFF. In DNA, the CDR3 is TGTGCCAGCAGCGTAATGTCCGCTAGCGGGGTTGAGCAGTTCTTC. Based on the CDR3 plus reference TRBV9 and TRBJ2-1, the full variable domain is DSGVTQTPKHLITATGQRVTLRCSPRSGDLSVYWYQQSLDQGLQFLIQYYNGEERAKGNILERFSAQQFPDLHSELNLSSLELGDSALYFCASSVMSASGVEQFFGPGTRLTVL.

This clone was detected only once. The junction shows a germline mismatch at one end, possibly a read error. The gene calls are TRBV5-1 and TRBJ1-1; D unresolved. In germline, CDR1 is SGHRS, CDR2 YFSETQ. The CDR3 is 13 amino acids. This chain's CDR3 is CASSLAGNSEAFF. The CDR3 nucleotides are TGCGCCAGCAGCTTGGCCGGCAACAGTGAAGCTTTCTTT.

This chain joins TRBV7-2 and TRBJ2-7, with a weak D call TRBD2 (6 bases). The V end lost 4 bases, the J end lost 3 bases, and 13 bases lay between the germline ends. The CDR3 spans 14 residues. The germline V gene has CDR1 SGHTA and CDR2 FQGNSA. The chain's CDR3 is CASSSTSRYYEQYF. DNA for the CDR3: TGTGCCAGCAGCTCGACTAGTAGGTACTACGAGCAGTACTTC.

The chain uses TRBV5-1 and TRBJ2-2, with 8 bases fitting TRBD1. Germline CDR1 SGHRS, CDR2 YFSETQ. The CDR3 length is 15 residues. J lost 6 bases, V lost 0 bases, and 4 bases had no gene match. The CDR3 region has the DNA TGCGCCAGCAGCTTGGTGGCAGGGGGCCCCGGGGAGCTGTTTTTT. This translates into CASSLVAGGPGELFF.

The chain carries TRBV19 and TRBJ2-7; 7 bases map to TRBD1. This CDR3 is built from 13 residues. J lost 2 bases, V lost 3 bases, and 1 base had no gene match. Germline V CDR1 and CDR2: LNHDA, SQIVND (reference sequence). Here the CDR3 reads CASSMGQTYEQYF. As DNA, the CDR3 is TGTGCCAGTAGTATGGGACAGACCTACGAGCAGTACTTC.

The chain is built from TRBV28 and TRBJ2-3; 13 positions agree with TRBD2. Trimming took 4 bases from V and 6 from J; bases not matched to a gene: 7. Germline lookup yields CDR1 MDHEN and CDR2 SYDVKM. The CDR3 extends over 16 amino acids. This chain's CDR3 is CASSYELTSGRDTQYF. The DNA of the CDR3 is TGTGCCAGCAGTTACGAATTGACTAGCGGGAGGGATACGCAGTATTTT.

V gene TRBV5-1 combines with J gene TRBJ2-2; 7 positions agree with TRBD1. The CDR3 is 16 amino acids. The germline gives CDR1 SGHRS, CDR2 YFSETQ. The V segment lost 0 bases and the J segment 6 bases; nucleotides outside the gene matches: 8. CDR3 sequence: CASSLASQGISGELFF. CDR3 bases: TGCGCCAGCAGCTTGGCATCACAGGGGATCTCCGGGGAGCTGTTTTTT.

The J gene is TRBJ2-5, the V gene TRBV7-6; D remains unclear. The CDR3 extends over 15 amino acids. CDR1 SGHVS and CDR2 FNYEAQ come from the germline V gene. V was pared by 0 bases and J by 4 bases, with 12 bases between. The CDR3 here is CASSLAVPPGETQYF. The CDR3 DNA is TGTGCCAGCAGCTTAGCGGTCCCCCCAGGAGAGACCCAGTACTTC.

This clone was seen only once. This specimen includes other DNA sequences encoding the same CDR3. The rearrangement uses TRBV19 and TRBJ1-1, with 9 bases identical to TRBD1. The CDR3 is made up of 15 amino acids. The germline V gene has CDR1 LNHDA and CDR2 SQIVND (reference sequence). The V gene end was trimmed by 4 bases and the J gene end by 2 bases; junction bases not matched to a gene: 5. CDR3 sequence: CASSRTGQGNTEAFF. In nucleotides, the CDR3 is TGTGCCAGTAGTAGGACGGGACAGGGAAACACTGAAGCTTTCTTT.

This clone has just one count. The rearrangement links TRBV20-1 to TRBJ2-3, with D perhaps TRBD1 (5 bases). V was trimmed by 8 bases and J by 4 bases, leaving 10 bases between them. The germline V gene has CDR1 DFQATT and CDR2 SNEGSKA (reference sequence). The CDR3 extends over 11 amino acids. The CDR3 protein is CSTRQSDTQYF. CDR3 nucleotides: TGCAGTACGAGACAGTCAGATACGCAGTATTTT.

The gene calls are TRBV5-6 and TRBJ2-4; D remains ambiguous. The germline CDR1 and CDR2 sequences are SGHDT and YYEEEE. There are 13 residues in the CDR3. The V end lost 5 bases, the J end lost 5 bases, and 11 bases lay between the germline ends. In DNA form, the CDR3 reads TGTGCCAGCAGGCCGGTCGGCCAAAACATTCAGTACTTC. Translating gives CASRPVGQNIQYF.

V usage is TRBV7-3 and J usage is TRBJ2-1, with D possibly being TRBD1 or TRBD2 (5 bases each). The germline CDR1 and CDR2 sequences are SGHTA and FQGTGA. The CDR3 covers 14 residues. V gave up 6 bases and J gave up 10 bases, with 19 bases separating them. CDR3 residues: CASSRDPNDSEQFF. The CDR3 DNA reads TGTGCCAGCAGTCGGGACCCCAACGACTCGGAGCAGTTCTTC.

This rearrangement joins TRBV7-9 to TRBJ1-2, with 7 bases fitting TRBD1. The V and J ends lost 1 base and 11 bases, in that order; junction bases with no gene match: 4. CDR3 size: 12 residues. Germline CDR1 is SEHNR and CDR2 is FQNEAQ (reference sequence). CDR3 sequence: CASSLGTGPYTF. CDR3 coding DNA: TGTGCCAGCAGCTTAGGGACAGGACCTTACACCTTC.

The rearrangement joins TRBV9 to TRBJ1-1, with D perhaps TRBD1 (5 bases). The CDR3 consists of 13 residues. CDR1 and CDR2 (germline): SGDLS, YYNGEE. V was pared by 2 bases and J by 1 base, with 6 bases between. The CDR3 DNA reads TGTGCCAGCAGCGTCGACAGGAACACTGAAGCTTTCTTT. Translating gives CASSVDRNTEAFF.

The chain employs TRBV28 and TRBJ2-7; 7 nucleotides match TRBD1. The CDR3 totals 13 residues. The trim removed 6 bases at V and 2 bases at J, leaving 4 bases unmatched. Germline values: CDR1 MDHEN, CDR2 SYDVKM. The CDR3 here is CASRPGQTYEQYF. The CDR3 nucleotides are TGTGCCAGCAGACCGGGACAGACCTACGAGCAGTACTTC.

The CDR3 region has the DNA TGCGCCAGCAGCCAGGGAAAGGGACAGAACTATGGCTACACCTTC. Amino acids: CASSQGKGQNYGYTF. The genes are TRBV4-1 and TRBJ1-2, with TRBD1 matching over 7 bases. V dropped 3 bases and J dropped 2; count of bases not matched to a gene: 6. The CDR3 length is 15 residues. In germline, CDR1 is MGHRA, CDR2 YSYEKL.

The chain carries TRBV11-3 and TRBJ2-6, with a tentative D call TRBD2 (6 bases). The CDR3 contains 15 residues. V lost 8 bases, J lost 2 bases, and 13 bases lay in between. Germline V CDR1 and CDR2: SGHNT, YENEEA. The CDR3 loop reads CASATGTAGANVLTF. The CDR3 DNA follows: TGTGCCAGCGCAACGGGGACTGCTGGGGCCAACGTCCTGACTTTC.

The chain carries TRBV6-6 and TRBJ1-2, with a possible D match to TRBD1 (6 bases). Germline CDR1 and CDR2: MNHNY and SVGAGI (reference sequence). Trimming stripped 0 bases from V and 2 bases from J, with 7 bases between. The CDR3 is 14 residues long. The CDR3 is CASSYSGGNYGYTF. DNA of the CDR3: TGTGCCAGCAGTTACTCAGGGGGAAACTATGGCTACACCTTC.

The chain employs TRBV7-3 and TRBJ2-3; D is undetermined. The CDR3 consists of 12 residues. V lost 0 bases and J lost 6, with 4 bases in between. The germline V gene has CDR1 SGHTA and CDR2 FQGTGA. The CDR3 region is CASSLTGDTQYF. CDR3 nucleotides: TGTGCCAGCAGCTTAACGGGGGATACGCAGTATTTT.

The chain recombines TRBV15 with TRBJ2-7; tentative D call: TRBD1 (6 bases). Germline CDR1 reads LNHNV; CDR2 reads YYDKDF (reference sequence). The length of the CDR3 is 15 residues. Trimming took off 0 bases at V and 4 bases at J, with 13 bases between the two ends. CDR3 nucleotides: TGTGCCACCAGCAGAGATAGCAGGGGAGAGTACGAGCAGTACTTC. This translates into CATSRDSRGEYEQYF.

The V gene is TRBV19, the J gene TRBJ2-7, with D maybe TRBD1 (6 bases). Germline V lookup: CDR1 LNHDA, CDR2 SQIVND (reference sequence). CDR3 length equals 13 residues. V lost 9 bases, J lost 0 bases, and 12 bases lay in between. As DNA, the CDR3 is TGTGCCAGCAGCCGGGGACACTCCTACGAGCAGTACTTC. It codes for CASSRGHSYEQYF.

CDR3 residues: CASSPLPGRGSYNEQFF. CDR3 in DNA: TGTGCCAGTAGTCCCTTGCCGGGAAGGGGCTCCTACAATGAGCAGTTCTTC. The V call is TRBV19, the J call TRBJ2-1; TRBD1 or TRBD2 may be the D gene (5 bases each). From germline, CDR1 is LNHDA and CDR2 SQIVND (reference sequence). The length of the CDR3 is 17 residues. Trimming pared 5 bases from V and 0 bases from J, leaving 17 bases between.

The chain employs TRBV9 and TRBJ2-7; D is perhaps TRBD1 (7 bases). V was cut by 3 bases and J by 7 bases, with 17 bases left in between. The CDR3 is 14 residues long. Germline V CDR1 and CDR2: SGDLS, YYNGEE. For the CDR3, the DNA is TGTGCCAGCAGCGCCGGGACTCCGACAGGGGAGCAGTACTTC. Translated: CASSAGTPTGEQYF.

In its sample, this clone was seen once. For the CDR3, the DNA is TGTGCCAGCTCACCACCGGATAGCTACGAGCAGTACTTC. Its translation: CASSPPDSYEQYF. The V gene is TRBV18, the J gene TRBJ2-7, with unresolved D. The CDR3 is 13 amino acids. V lost 0 bases and J 3 bases, leaving 6 bases between the germline ends. CDR1 is KGHSH, CDR2 LQKENI, per germline.